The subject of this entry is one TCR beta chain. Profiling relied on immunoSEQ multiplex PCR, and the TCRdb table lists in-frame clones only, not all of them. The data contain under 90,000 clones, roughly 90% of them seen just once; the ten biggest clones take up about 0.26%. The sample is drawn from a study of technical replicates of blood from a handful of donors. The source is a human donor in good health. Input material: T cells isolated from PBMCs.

The CDR3 sequence is CAWSAGGRSSGYTF. CDR3 coding DNA: TGTGCCTGGAGTGCAGGAGGGAGATCAAGTGGCTACACCTTC. This rearrangement joins TRBV30 to TRBJ1-2; D is unresolved. The ends were cut back, 1 base at V and 7 bases at J, with 16 bases in the middle. Per germline, CDR1 GTSNPN and CDR2 SVGIG (reference sequence). The CDR3 has 14 amino acids.